This T cell receptor beta chain was sequenced in a study of cytomegalovirus exposure and HLA in healthy donors. The study, taken as a whole, reports: TCR beta chains numbering about 160 were designated cytomegalovirus-associated. Being productive about 90% or about 30% of the time was typical of most TCR beta V segments in an earlier analysis.

Vbeta (60) and Jbeta (13) primers were used in the PCR. Here immunoSEQ multiplex PCR was the method, and the copy in TCRdb shows in-frame clones only, minus some. Of around 210,000 clones detected, approximately 78% appear once; the ten largest clones hold under 0.6%. This clone came up once. No antigen is known for it. The CDR3 consists of 15 residues. Germline assignment: CDR1 SGHRS and CDR2 YFSETQ. After removal of 4 bases from V and 1 base from J, the junction contained 3 bases not matched to a gene. The material sequenced was PBMCs. The sequence was obtained from a boy younger than 18 in good health and CMV-seronegative. The chain combines TRBV5-1 with TRBJ2-3, with 10 bases identical to TRBD1. The CDR3 loop reads CASSDGTGGTDTQYF. The CDR3 DNA is TGCGCCAGCAGCGACGGGACAGGGGGCACAGATACGCAGTATTTT.